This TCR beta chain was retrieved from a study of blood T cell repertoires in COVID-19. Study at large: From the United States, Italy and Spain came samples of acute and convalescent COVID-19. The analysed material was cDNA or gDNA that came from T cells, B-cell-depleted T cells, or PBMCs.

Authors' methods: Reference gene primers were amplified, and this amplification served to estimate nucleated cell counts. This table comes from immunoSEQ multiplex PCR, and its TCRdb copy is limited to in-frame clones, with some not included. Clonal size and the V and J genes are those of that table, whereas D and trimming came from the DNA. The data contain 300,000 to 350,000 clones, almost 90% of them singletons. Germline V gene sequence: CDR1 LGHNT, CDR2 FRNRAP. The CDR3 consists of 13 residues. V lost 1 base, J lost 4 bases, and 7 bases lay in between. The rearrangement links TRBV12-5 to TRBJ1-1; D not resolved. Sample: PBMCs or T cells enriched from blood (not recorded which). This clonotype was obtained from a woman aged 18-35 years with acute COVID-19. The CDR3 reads CASGLAPSTEAFF. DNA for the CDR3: TGTGCTAGTGGTTTGGCACCGAGCACTGAAGCTTTCTTT.